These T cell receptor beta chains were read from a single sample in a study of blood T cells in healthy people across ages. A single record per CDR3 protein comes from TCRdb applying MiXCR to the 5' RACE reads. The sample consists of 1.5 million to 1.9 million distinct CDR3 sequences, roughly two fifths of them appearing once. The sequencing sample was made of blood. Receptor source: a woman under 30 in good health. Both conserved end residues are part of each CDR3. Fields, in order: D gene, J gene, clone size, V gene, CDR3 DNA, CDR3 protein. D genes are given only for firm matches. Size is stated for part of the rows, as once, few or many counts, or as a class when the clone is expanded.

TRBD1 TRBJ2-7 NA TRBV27 TGTGCCAGCAGCCCGTTGCCTCCGGACAGGGTGTACGAGCAGTACTTC CASSPLPPDRVYEQYF
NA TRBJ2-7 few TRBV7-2 TGTGCCAGCAGCTTCTTTTCAGAGGAGCAGTACTTC CASSFFSEEQYF
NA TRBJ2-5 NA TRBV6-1 TGTGCCAGCAGACTGAGATTGTTGCCCTACAATGAGCAGTACTTC CASRLRLLPYNEQYF
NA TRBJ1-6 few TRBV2 TGTGCCAGCGAGGGGGGAAATTCACCCCTCCACTTT CASEGGNSPLHF
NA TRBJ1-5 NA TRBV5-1 TGCGCCAGCAGCTTGGCCCCCAGTGAGCCCCAGCATTTT CASSLAPSEPQHF
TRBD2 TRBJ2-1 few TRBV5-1 TGCGCCAGCAGCCTACACATACTAGCGGGAGGGACCAATGAGCAGTTCTTC CASSLHILAGGTNEQFF
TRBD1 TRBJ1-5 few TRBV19 TGTGCCAGTAGTATAATGGGACAGGGAGGTCAGCCCCAGCATTTT CASSIMGQGGQPQHF
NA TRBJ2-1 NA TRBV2 TGTGCCAGCAGTGCAGGACAGAAAACGGAGTTCTTC CASSAGQKTEFF
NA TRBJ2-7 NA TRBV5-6 TGTGCCAGCAGCATATCCACGGAAAGGGTTACCTACGAGCAGTACTTC CASSISTERVTYEQYF
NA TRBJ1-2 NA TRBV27 TGTGCCAGCAGTTTAGTCGGCAGGGTGGGCTATGGCTACACCTTC CASSLVGRVGYGYTF
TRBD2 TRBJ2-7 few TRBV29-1 TGCAGCGTGTTAGGACTAGCGGGCTCTAGCGAGCAGTACTTC CSVLGLAGSSEQYF